This entry lists 20 T cell receptor beta chains sequenced from one sample in a study of PD-1 blockade in mismatch repair-deficient tumors. Profiled with immunoSEQ multiplex PCR; TCRdb holds only in-frame clones, not every one. The table lists some 120,000 clones, approximately 90% of them singletons, with roughly 13% in the top ten. The sample here was peripheral blood, taken 44 weeks after starting pembrolizumab. All receptors come from an adult with mismatch repair-deficient cancer.

The chain joins TRBV7-2 to TRBJ2-7; no clear D. The length of the CDR3 is 13 residues. Trimming left V 4 bases short and J 4 bases short, with 11 bases between. Germline CDR1 SGHTA, CDR2 FQGNSA. CDR3: CASSSHLGYEQYF. The DNA of the CDR3 is TGTGCCAGCAGCTCCCACCTGGGATACGAGCAGTACTTC. Full variable domain (remainder filled in from reference TRBV7-2 and TRBJ2-7): GAGVSQSPSNKVTEKGKDVELRCDPISGHTALYWYRQSLGQGLEFLIYFQGNSAPDKSGLPSDRFSAERTGGSVSTLTIQRTQQEDSAVYLCASSSHLGYEQYFGPGTRLTVT.

The chain links TRBV28 to TRBJ2-3; 9 bases fit TRBD1. Unmatched junction bases numbered 9, after V lost 5 bases and J lost 3 bases. The length of the CDR3 is 16 residues. Germline CDR1 and CDR2: MDHEN and SYDVKM. The CDR3 region has the DNA TGTGCCAGCAGTCAATCGGACAGGGGAATAACAGATACGCAGTATTTT. This encodes CASSQSDRGITDTQYF. Complete variable domain (other parts from reference TRBV28 and TRBJ2-3): DVKVTQSSRYLVKRTGEKVFLECVQDMDHENMFWYRQDPGLGLRLIYFSYDVKMKEKGDIPEGYSVSREKKERFSLILESASTNQTSMYLCASSQSDRGITDTQYFGPGTRLTVL.

This chain uses TRBV5-4 with TRBJ2-3, with D hard to call. V lost 0 bases and J lost 2, with 7 bases in between. The CDR3 is 14 residues long. Germline CDR1 SGHNT, CDR2 YYREEE (reference sequence). CDR3 DNA sequence: TGTGCCAGCAGCTTGGAGCCCCTCACAGATACGCAGTATTTT. It encodes CASSLEPLTDTQYF.

The chain combines TRBV5-6 with TRBJ2-7, with D unresolved. CDR1 and CDR2 (germline): SGHDT, YYEEEE. This CDR3 spans 14 amino acids. V was shortened by 1 base and J by 3 bases, with 11 bases between the two germline ends. The CDR3 coding sequence is TGTGCCAGCAGCTTGTTCGACCGATTCTACGAGCAGTACTTC. Amino acid sequence: CASSLFDRFYEQYF.

The V call is TRBV29-1, the J call TRBJ2-7; the match to TRBD1 covers 9 bases. The germline V gene has CDR1 SQVTM and CDR2 ANQGSEA. CDR3 size: 20 residues. Trimming at V came to 6 bases and at J to 2 bases, leaving 26 bases not matched to a gene. The CDR3, as DNA: TGCAGCGTAAACAACAACCGGGCTATCAACTTAGGACAGGGGCCCTACGAGCAGTACTTC. Protein sequence: CSVNNNRAINLGQGPYEQYF.

The chain recombines TRBV28 with TRBJ1-1; possible D gene TRBD1, 6 bases. The CDR3 totals 14 residues. The V gene lost 6 bases and the J gene lost 11 bases, with 22 bases spanning the gap. Germline values: CDR1 MDHEN, CDR2 SYDVKM. The CDR3 region is CASSGRQGLPRAFF. The DNA of the CDR3 is TGTGCCAGCAGCGGGAGGCAGGGGCTGCCGAGGGCTTTCTTT. Complete variable domain (other parts from reference TRBV28 and TRBJ1-1): DVKVTQSSRYLVKRTGEKVFLECVQDMDHENMFWYRQDPGLGLRLIYFSYDVKMKEKGDIPEGYSVSREKKERFSLILESASTNQTSMYLCASSGRQGLPRAFFGQGTRLTVV.

The chain combines TRBV7-9 with TRBJ1-4; perhaps TRBD1 as D (5 bases). This CDR3 is built from 17 residues. CDR1 SEHNR and CDR2 FQNEAQ come from the germline V gene (reference sequence). V was trimmed by 0 bases and J by 8 bases, leaving 19 bases between them. The CDR3, as DNA: TGTGCCAGCAGCTTAGCGGCGTCAGGGCTTCAGGGAGAAAAACTGTTTTTT. This sequence encodes CASSLAASGLQGEKLFF.

The chain recombines TRBV5-1 with TRBJ2-5, with D unclear. This CDR3 region has 17 residues. Germline CDR1 and CDR2: SGHRS and YFSETQ. Trimming removed 0 bases from V and 2 bases from J, with 17 bases in between. This CDR3 is CASSLAFGQFRQETQYF. Written as DNA, the CDR3 is TGCGCCAGCAGCTTGGCCTTTGGCCAGTTCCGACAAGAGACCCAGTACTTC.

V and J are TRBV18 and TRBJ1-3, with TRBD1 identical over 8 bases. Germline V gene data show CDR1 as KGHSH and CDR2 as LQKENI. The CDR3 runs 14 residues. Trimming at V came to 2 bases and at J to 4 bases, leaving 1 base not matched to a gene. In DNA, the CDR3 is TGTGCCAGCTCACCAGGACAGGGCGGAAACACCATATATTTT. It translates to CASSPGQGGNTIYF.

This sequence joins TRBV5-8 and TRBJ2-7; either TRBD1 or TRBD2 may fit D (5 bases each). Germline V gene data show CDR1 as SGHTS and CDR2 as YDEGEE. V was trimmed by 2 bases and J by 2 bases, leaving 20 bases between them. CDR3 length equals 17 residues. CDR3 in amino acids: CASSFLSSGTDTYEQYF. The DNA for the CDR3 is TGTGCCAGCAGCTTTCTTAGCTCCGGGACGGATACCTACGAGCAGTACTTC.

This rearrangement joins TRBV10-1 to TRBJ2-7; TRBD1 aligns across 9 bases. J lost 7 bases, V lost 3 bases, and 4 bases had no gene match. Per the germline V gene, CDR1 is WNHNN and CDR2 is SYGVQD (reference sequence). The CDR3 loop spans 13 amino acids. CDR3 nucleotides: TGCGCCAGCAGTGAAGGGACAGGGTTTGAGCAGTACTTC. It is translated as CASSEGTGFEQYF.

The rearrangement uses TRBV12-1 and TRBJ2-3; the table's D gene call, TRBD1, was not cross checked with the DNA. TRBV12-1 is classified as a pseudogene. The CDR3 length is 14 residues. The CDR3 sequence: CASSGGHLTDTQYF. The CDR3 DNA sequence: TGTGCCAGCAGCGGGGGACACCTCACAGATACGCAGTATTTT.

This clone was counted a single time. The V gene is TRBV7-8, the J gene TRBJ1-2, with D possibly matching TRBD1 (5 bases). The germline V gene has CDR1 SGHVS and CDR2 FQNEAQ. This CDR3 has 12 residues. The V end lost 4 bases, the J end lost 6 bases, and 9 bases lay between the germline ends. The CDR3 sequence is CASSSDSHGYTF. The CDR3 DNA sequence: TGTGCCAGCAGCTCAGACAGTCATGGCTACACCTTC.

The chain recombines TRBV30 with TRBJ2-7, with D perhaps TRBD1 (5 bases). Trimming took off 0 bases at V and 0 bases at J, with 6 bases between the two ends. CDR1 is GTSNPN, CDR2 SVGIG, per germline (reference sequence). The CDR3 covers 13 residues. The CDR3 sequence is CAWSVGVSYEQYF. CDR3 sequence (DNA): TGTGCCTGGAGTGTAGGGGTCTCCTACGAGCAGTACTTC. The full variable domain, completed using reference TRBV30 and TRBJ2-7, is SQTIHQWPATLVQPVGSPLSLECTVEGTSNPNLYWYRQAAGRGLQLLFYSVGIGQISSEVPQNLSASRPQDRQFILSSKKLLLSDSGFYLCAWSVGVSYEQYFGPGTRLTVT.

J is TRBJ2-3 and V is TRBV11-2, with 11 positions matching TRBD2. Germline trimming cut 5 bases from V and 2 bases from J; bases unmatched to any gene: 15. Germline V gives CDR1 SGHAT, CDR2 FQNNGV. This CDR3 region has 19 residues. CDR3 coding DNA: TGTGCCAGCAGCCAATCGGGACCCCCGGGACTAGCGGCCACAGATACGCAGTATTTT. It yields the protein CASSQSGPPGLAATDTQYF.

This clone has more than one count but fewer than ten. The chain combines TRBV30 with TRBJ1-1; maybe TRBD1 (5 bases). There are 13 residues in the CDR3. The V gene lost 5 bases and the J gene lost 3 bases, with 13 bases spanning the gap. Germline CDR1 is GTSNPN and CDR2 is SVGIG (reference sequence). The CDR3 DNA follows: TGTGCCTGGGACAGAGGGCCTGACACTGAAGCTTTCTTT. Its translation is CAWDRGPDTEAFF.

The CDR3 DNA reads as TGTGCCAGCAGCTTGGACAGGACAAGCGTGGACGAGCAGTACTTC. Residues: CASSLDRTSVDEQYF. The chain has TRBV5-4 and TRBJ2-7; maybe TRBD1 (5 bases). This CDR3 comprises 15 residues. Trimming stripped 0 bases from V and 5 bases from J, with 15 bases between. Germline assignment: CDR1 SGHNT and CDR2 YYREEE (reference sequence).

The chain combines TRBV4-3 with TRBJ2-7; 7 bases align to TRBD2. The CDR3 totals 17 residues. The trim removed 0 bases at V and 5 bases at J, leaving 13 bases unmatched. In germline, CDR1 is LGHNA, CDR2 YSLEER. CDR3 in DNA: TGCGCCAGCAGCCAAGATTTGGGAGGGAGGGCCCGGGACGAGCAGTACTTC. Protein product: CASSQDLGGRARDEQYF.

On this clone: This CDR3 is also generated by other DNA sequences in the sample. The gene calls are TRBV30 and TRBJ2-3; weak D call: TRBD1 (6 bases). Germline-derived CDR1 and CDR2 are GTSNPN and SVGIG (reference sequence). V dropped 0 bases and J dropped 3 bases, with 7 bases sitting between them. This CDR3 region has 13 residues. The CDR3: CAWSVQGTDTQYF. CDR3 coding DNA: TGTGCCTGGAGTGTACAGGGAACAGATACGCAGTATTTT.

V is TRBV11-2 and J is TRBJ2-7, with TRBD2 as a possible D gene (6 bases). CDR1 is SGHAT, CDR2 FQNNGV, per germline. Trimming left V 2 bases short and J 3 bases short, with 14 bases between. The CDR3 loop spans 15 amino acids. The CDR3 coding sequence is TGTGCCAGCAGCTTAAAGACGGGGGTATACTACGAGCAGTACTTC. It translates to CASSLKTGVYYEQYF.